A single sample gave rise to the 8 T cell receptor beta chains below, sequenced in a study of T cells in Graves' hyperthyroidism and ophthalmopathy. The TCR beta CDR3 regions underwent amplification using RNA transcripts as the source. An initial round of RT-PCR targeting the TCR CDR3 relied on the HTBI primer set. TCRdb itself ran the multiplex PCR reads through MiXCR, one entry per CDR3 protein. The data contain about 360,000 distinct CDR3 sequences, around 14% of them singletons. Sample: blood. The receptors shown here come from a woman between 18 and 30 years old with Graves' hyperthyroidism.

This clonotype has a count of ten or more. J is TRBJ2-3 and V is TRBV20-1; D not resolved. The CDR3 covers 13 residues. Germline CDR1 is DFQATT and CDR2 is SNEGSKA (reference sequence). The ends were cut back, 3 bases at V and 3 bases at J, with 10 bases in the middle. The CDR3 bases are TGCAGTGCTAGTCCAGGTCGTACAGATACGCAGTATTTT. The encoded protein is CSASPGRTDTQYF.

In this sample, this clonotype turned up many times. This chain connects TRBV7-2 to TRBJ2-7; 11 nucleotides agree with TRBD1. Germline-derived CDR1 and CDR2 are SGHTA and FQGNSA. This CDR3 contains 19 residues. Unmatched junction bases numbered 19, after V lost 5 bases and J lost 4 bases. In nucleotides, the CDR3 is TGTGCCAGCAGCCCCCTAGGGACAGGGGGAGAGGGGGATTGGTACGAGCAGTACTTC. This sequence encodes CASSPLGTGGEGDWYEQYF.

Ten or more counts support this clonotype. The chain uses TRBV11-2 and TRBJ2-3, with a weak D call TRBD1 (6 bases). The CDR3 contains 14 residues. With 1 base removed from V and 4 bases from J, the gap between germline ends came to 9 bases. Germline CDR1 is SGHAT and CDR2 is FQNNGV. Here the CDR3 DNA reads TGTGCCAGCAGCTTAGTCTCAGGGGCAGATACGCAGTATTTT. Translation: CASSLVSGADTQYF.

CDR3 sequence (DNA): TGTGCCAGCAGCTTTCCATTTTCCGGGGAGCTGTTTTTT. Amino acids: CASSFPFSGELFF. The chain carries TRBV11-3 and TRBJ2-2; D uncertain. Germline lookup yields CDR1 SGHNT and CDR2 YENEEA. This CDR3 comprises 13 residues. Between the trimmed V and J ends, which lost 3 bases and 6 bases, there was a span of 8 bases.

This clonotype has ten or more counts. The chain combines TRBV20-1 with TRBJ1-2; D is possibly TRBD1 (6 bases). Germline CDR1 is DFQATT and CDR2 is SNEGSKA (reference sequence). The CDR3 contains 17 residues. V gave up 1 base and J gave up 2 bases, with 20 bases separating them. The CDR3 DNA is TGCAGTGCTAGAGCCAATCTCCCGGGACATGTAAACTATGGCTACACCTTC. It translates to CSARANLPGHVNYGYTF.

This clonotype was counted ten times or more. CDR3: CASSPAETMEETQYF. Here the CDR3 DNA reads TGTGCCAGCAGCCCGGCGGAGACTATGGAAGAGACCCAGTACTTC. The chain recombines TRBV13 with TRBJ2-5, with D possibly being TRBD2 (5 bases). Germline lookup yields CDR1 PRHDT and CDR2 FYEKMQ (reference sequence). This CDR3 is 15 amino acids long. V was pared by 5 bases and J by 3 bases, with 16 bases between.

The chain recombines TRBV19 with TRBJ1-4; 8 bases are a match to TRBD1. This CDR3 is 14 amino acids long. V shed 8 bases and J 7 bases; nucleotides not matched to a gene: 9. Per germline, CDR1 LNHDA and CDR2 SQIVND (reference sequence). CDR3 sequence (DNA): TGTGCCAGTGGCAGACAGGGGAAAGGTGAAAAACTGTTTTTT. Translated: CASGRQGKGEKLFF.

V is TRBV7-2 and J is TRBJ1-2; possible D gene TRBD1, 5 bases. Germline values: CDR1 SGHTA, CDR2 FQGNSA. The CDR3 consists of 15 residues. V was trimmed by 7 bases and J by 2 bases, leaving 17 bases between them. The CDR3 loop reads CASTFSGGRNYGYTF. CDR3 DNA: TGTGCCAGCACCTTTAGCGGGGGGAGGAACTATGGCTACACCTTC.